The entry below gives a single TCR beta chain sequence along with its context. Antigen specificity is unknown. This sample was included in a study of shared clonotypes between healthy human individuals. Study summary: Those who served as donors were two women and a few men between the ages of 18 and 49. Whole-study results and caveats: The sole specimen, blood, was sampled, and tissue repertoires likely differ.

Germline V CDR1 and CDR2: MDHEN, SYDVKM. The length of the CDR3 is 14 residues. V gave up 4 bases and J gave up 4 bases, with 11 bases separating them. How the authors handled the data: ImmunoSEQ yielded junction-only sequences lacking quality scores, so filtering differed. Here immunoSEQ multiplex PCR was the method, and the copy in TCRdb shows in-frame clones only, minus some. From that table come the V and J calls and clone size; the DNA was used to work out D and trimming. Of about 480,000 clones listed, approximately 79% are singletons. The sample was PBMCs. The sequence was collected from a woman aged 40 to 50 in good health. Some clones in this sample may be carry-over from other donors' samples. The rearrangement uses TRBV28 and TRBJ2-1; no clear D gene. The CDR3 region has the DNA TGTGCCAGCAGTTCGATCGTCCCTTACAATGAGCAGTTCTTC. Translated: CASSSIVPYNEQFF.